What follows is one TCR beta chain and its context. This sample is drawn from a study of cytomegalovirus exposure and HLA in healthy donors. PCR primers comprised 60 Vbeta and 13 Jbeta primers. Libraries were prepared by immunoSEQ multiplex PCR; TCRdb keeps only in-frame clonotypes and omits some of them. Among under 200,000 clones listed, 82% were seen once. The sequence derives from a girl aged 2 to 9 in good health and CMV-seropositive. Sequenced material: PBMCs.

CDR3 coding DNA: TGTGCCAGCAGTTCCGGTGGACAGGGTTCTCCCGGGGAGCTGTTTTTT. Its translation is CASSSGGQGSPGELFF. The rearrangement links TRBV6-9 to TRBJ2-2; 8 bases match TRBD1. There are 16 residues in the CDR3. The germline V gene encodes CDR1 MNHGY and CDR2 SVAAGI. V lost 4 bases and J lost 6; bases outside the gene matches: 10.